This T cell receptor (beta chain) was identified in a study of T cell changes during pregnancy in multiple sclerosis. Sequencing used immunoSEQ multiplex PCR; TCRdb keeps in-frame clones, though not all of them. The repertoire holds some 74,000 clones, with around 94% as singletons. The sequencing used peripheral blood, collected before pregnancy. This TCR was recovered from a female donor with multiple sclerosis, enrolled in a pregnancy study.

CDR3 loop: CATSRARAGANTGELFF. The CDR3 DNA sequence: TGTGCCACCAGCAGAGCGCGAGCAGGGGCGAACACCGGGGAGCTGTTTTTT. The chain has TRBV15 and TRBJ2-2; a possible D gene is TRBD1 (6 bases). The CDR3 has 17 amino acids. With 1 base removed from V and 0 bases from J, the gap between germline ends came to 12 bases. CDR1 is LNHNV and CDR2 is YYDKDF in the germline V gene (reference sequence).